The clone carrying this TCR beta chain was observed many times. Its target is unknown. This specimen comes from a study of early T cells in non-severe SARS-CoV-2 infection. In the library, individual cDNA molecules carried attached unique molecular identifiers. MiXCR, run by TCRdb on the 5' RACE reads, gives a single entry per CDR3 protein. The sample includes some 48,000 distinct CDR3 sequences, 7% to 8% of them seen just once. J lost 5 bases, V lost 3 bases, and 1 base had no gene match. This CDR3 has 14 amino acids. The germline V gene encodes CDR1 SGHNT and CDR2 YYREEE (reference sequence). Findings and limits, study-wide: VDJdb-based annotation leaned toward anti-spike CD8 responses and missed private and CD4 specificities.

The sequenced sample consisted of whole blood. The chain recombines TRBV5-4 with TRBJ2-2, with 10 positions matching TRBD2. The sequence was collected from an adult who was a healthcare worker with PCR-confirmed SARS-CoV-2 infection or an uninfected control (not recorded which). The CDR3 protein is CASSSGLATGELFF. CDR3 coding DNA: TGTGCCAGCAGCTCGGGACTAGCGACCGGGGAGCTGTTTTTT.